This T cell receptor (beta chain) was recovered during a study of blood T cell repertoires in COVID-19. On the study more broadly: The samples span acute and convalescent COVID-19 from the United States, Italy and Spain. The analysed material was cDNA or gDNA that came from T cells, B-cell-depleted T cells, or PBMCs.

In the study's own analysis: Amplifying reference gene primers gave estimates of nucleated cell counts. Using immunoSEQ multiplex PCR, the repertoire was profiled, and TCRdb retains in-frame clones only, with some absent. The D gene and trimming were derived from the DNA, and the V and J assignments and clone size from that table. This sample has about 220,000 clones, with 84% found just once. This clone has a count of ten or more. After removal of 4 bases from V and 2 bases from J, the junction contained 6 bases not matched to a gene. The CDR3 has 14 residues. The germline V gene encodes CDR1 SGDLS and CDR2 YYNGEE.

The receptor was derived from a woman aged 60-75 years who had recovered from COVID-19. The chain is built from TRBV9 and TRBJ2-7; TRBD1 matches at 7 bases. The material sequenced was peripheral blood. CDR3 in amino acids: CASSPGQAAYEQYF. In DNA form, the CDR3 reads TGTGCCAGCAGCCCCGGACAGGCCGCCTACGAGCAGTACTTC.